The rows below give T cell receptor beta chains drawn from one sample of a study of blood T cells in healthy people across ages. TCRdb re-called the 5' RACE reads through MiXCR, storing one row per CDR3 protein. This table holds fewer than 1.5 million distinct CDR3 sequences, 35% to 45% found once. Sequenced material: blood. The source is a woman under 30 in good health. The conserved cysteine and the conserved F or W are not part of the CDR3 here.

>TRBV20-1|TRBJ2-4|10
SAYRGVDIQY
>TRBV11-1|TRBJ2-7|12
ASSLAGDAREQY
>TRBV11-1|TRBJ2-2|14
ASSSGGGSDTGELF
>TRBV9|TRBJ2-3|13
ASSGQTGATDTQY
>TRBV6-5|TRBJ2-7|13
ASSPPGLNSYEQY
>TRBV7-2|TRBJ1-2|12
ASSFQGLWDGYT
>TRBV6-5|TRBJ1-2|10
ASRRTNYGYT
>TRBV7-9|TRBJ2-7|10
ASSLLSEGQY
>TRBV27|TRBJ1-2|12
ASSPDRGYYGYT
>TRBV3-1|TRBJ2-7|13
ASSQDTGQIYEQY
>TRBV11-2|-|12
ASSHNQGAVEQY
>TRBV20-1|TRBJ2-3|17
SASRREPTRGFSTDTQY